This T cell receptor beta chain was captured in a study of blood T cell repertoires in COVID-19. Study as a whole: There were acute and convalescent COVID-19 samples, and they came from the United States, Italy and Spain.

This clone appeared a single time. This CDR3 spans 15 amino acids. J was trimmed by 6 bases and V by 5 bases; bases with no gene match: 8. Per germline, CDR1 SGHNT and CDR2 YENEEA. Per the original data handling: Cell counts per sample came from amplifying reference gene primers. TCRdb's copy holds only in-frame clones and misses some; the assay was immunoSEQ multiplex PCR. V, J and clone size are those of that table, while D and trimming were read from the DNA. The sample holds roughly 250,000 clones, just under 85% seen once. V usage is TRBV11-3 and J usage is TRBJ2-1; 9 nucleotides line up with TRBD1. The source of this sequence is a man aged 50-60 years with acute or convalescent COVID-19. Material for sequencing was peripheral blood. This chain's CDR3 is CASSKRGTGRNEQFF. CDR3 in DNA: TGTGCCAGCAGCAAAAGAGGGACAGGGCGCAATGAGCAGTTCTTC.